This TCR beta chain was sequenced in a study of persistence of HIV-infected CD4 T cells (dated by TCRdb to 2018 to 2021). At the level of the whole study: The study isolated CMV- and HIV-1 Gag-responding CD4+ T cells from ART-treated individuals to examine antigen-driven clonal expansion of HIV-1-infected cells. Peripheral blood samples of up to about 200 mL were collected at multiple time points, except for a couple of participants, who underwent leukapheresis at a single time point. The median time the participants had spent on suppressive ART was approximately eight years. Proviral sequencing was used to assess clonality among infected cells, whereas TCRbeta sequencing gauged the clonality of all cells within each sorted population. In the cross-participant TCR cluster analysis, fewer than 10 participants were included for CMV and about 7 participants were included for Gag.

TCRbeta repertoires were sequenced from genomic DNA with the immunoSEQ hsTCRB assay version 4 in survey mode. For TCRbeta sequencing, genomic DNA was diluted to around 10 ng/uL, with up to roughly 1 ug used per sample. The original methods were these. TCRbeta data were analyzed in ImmunoSeq Analyzer 3.0, with diversity computed on productive nucleotide rearrangements. The improved Chao index was used to estimate lower-bound TCR diversity, and the Gini coefficient was used to estimate clonality using the Immunarch R package. Nucleotide rearrangements that differed but encoded the same CDR3beta amino acid sequence were counted as separate clonotypes. Differential abundance analysis identified TCRbeta sequences significantly enriched in antigen-responding cells relative to anti-CD3/anti-CD28-activated cells. GLIPH2 clustered TCRs by predicted peptide-MHC specificity, both within individual participants and across merged participant data sets. TCRdb retrieved this table from immuneACCESS and kept in-frame rearrangements only. Not all clones are present; in checked studies, unresolved V genes account for under half, and no reason is known for the remainder. V and J calls and clone size are copied from that table; D and trimming were computed from the DNA. The table for this sample lists approximately 32,000 clones; around 82% of them were counted only once. Of the sample, more than 15% is held by the ten largest clones.

The treatment or condition label for this specimen denotes: suppressive antiretroviral therapy. A pool of overlapping 15-mer peptides from HIV-1 Gag, at 1 ug per peptide per mL, was used to stimulate the cells. Memory CD4+ T cells that did not respond, being CD40L-negative, CD69-negative and CD45RO-high, were sorted as memory populations depleted of antigen-responding cells. Participants were HIV-1-infected adults who started suppressive ART during chronic infection. For at least 4 years, the participants' plasma HIV-1 RNA had been undetectable, below 50 copies/mL. To be included, participants needed a CD4+ T cell count above 400 cells/uL and a positive CMV serology. Before stimulation, PBMCs were isolated using density centrifugation and depleted of CD8+ T cells. For less than 20 hours, CD8-depleted PBMCs were stimulated with anti-CD28/CD49d costimulation, a CD40-blocking antibody, and enfuvirtide, which was added to prevent new infections. Cell sorting was done on a Beckman Coulter MoFlo Legacy or XDP sorter, and dead cells were excluded with propidium iodide. Genomic DNA was extracted with the QIAamp DNA Mini Kit for samples above one million cells, otherwise with the Quick-DNA Microprep Kit.

Study-level results and caveats: Bulk TCR analyses could not be limited to the rare CMV-responding cells that actually contained HIV-1 proviruses. TCR oligoclonality correlated with proviral oligoclonality within the same sorted populations. Antigen-responding cells were enriched for expanded CDR3beta sequences that were degenerate, which suggests that CD4+ responses to CMV and Gag underwent convergent selection. Only a small number of individuals took part in the study, and the range of antigens tested was limited. Significantly lower TCRbeta richness was observed in CMV- and Gag-responding cells than in anti-CD3/anti-CD28-responding cells, and higher oligoclonality was observed in CMV-responding cells than in CD3/CD28-stimulated and Gag-responding cells.

Concerning this clone itself: The antigen it binds to is not known. Qualities for individual bases were not recorded, and no much larger clone is one base off.

The germline V gene supplies CDR1 MDHEN and CDR2 SYDVKM. Trimming accounts for 5 bases at V and 6 bases at J, while the number of junction bases matched to no gene is 13. The CDR3 runs 16 amino acids, cysteine and phenylalanine included. This entry keeps only the CDR3 DNA: 48 bases, framed from base 1. This sequence was found in an adult woman with HIV who was CMV-seropositive. The sequencing used CD4+ T cells sorted from PBMCs after 18-hour stimulation, collected from a patient who received antiretroviral therapy. What this sample's cell subset or site label stands for: CD40L-CD69- CD45RO-high memory CD4 T cells not responding to Gag peptides. The chain is made from TRBV28 and TRBJ1-5; 7 junctional bases match TRBD1. The sequenced DNA: TGTGCCAGCAGTATAAGACAGGGTTGGGGCGGTCAGCCCCAGCATTTT. Translated, it gives CASSIRQGWGGQPQHF.